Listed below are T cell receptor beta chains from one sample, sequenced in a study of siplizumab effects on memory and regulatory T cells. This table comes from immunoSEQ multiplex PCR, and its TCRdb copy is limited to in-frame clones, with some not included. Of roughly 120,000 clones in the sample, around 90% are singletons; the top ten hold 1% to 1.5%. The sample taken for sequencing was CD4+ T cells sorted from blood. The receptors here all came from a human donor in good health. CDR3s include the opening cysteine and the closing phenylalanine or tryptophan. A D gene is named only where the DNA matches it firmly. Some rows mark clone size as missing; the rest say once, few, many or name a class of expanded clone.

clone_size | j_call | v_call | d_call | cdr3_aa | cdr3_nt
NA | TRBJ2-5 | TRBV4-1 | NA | CASSQDGAEGGGETQYF | TGCGCCAGCAGCCAAGATGGCGCCGAAGGCGGAGGTGAGACCCAGTACTTC
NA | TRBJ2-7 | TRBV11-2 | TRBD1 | CASSRTGLSSYEQYF | TGTGCCAGCAGCCGGACAGGCTTAAGCTCCTACGAGCAGTACTTC
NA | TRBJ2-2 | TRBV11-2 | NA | CASSLDLGTGELFF | TGTGCCAGCAGCTTAGATCTCGGCACCGGGGAGCTGTTTTTT
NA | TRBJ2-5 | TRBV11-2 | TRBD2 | CASSLTSGGLGEQYF | TGTGCCAGCAGCTTAACTAGCGGGGGGTTAGGTGAGCAGTACTTC
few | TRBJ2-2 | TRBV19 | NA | CASSIVINAGELFF | TGTGCCAGTAGTATAGTCATAAATGCCGGGGAGCTGTTTTTT
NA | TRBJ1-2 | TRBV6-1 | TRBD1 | CASSDPGGRGDGYTF | TGTGCCAGCAGTGATCCAGGGGGCCGGGGAGATGGCTACACCTTC
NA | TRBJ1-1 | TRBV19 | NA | CASRDGGPPLEAFF | TGTGCCAGCCGGGACGGGGGCCCGCCACTTGAAGCTTTCTTT
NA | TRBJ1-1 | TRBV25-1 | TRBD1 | CASSLSGTGGYTEAFF | TGTGCCAGCAGTCTCTCCGGGACAGGGGGTTACACTGAAGCTTTCTTT
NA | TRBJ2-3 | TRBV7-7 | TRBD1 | CASSQDRGGTDTQYF | TGTGCTAGCAGCCAAGACAGGGGGGGCACAGATACGCAGTATTTT
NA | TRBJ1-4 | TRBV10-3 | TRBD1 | CAISDREGQSGKLFF | TGTGCCATCAGTGATCGGGAGGGACAGTCGGGAAAACTGTTTTTT
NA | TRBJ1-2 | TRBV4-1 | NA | CASSQEVGQVGGYTF | TGCGCCAGCAGCCAAGAAGTCGGGCAGGTGGGTGGCTACACCTTC
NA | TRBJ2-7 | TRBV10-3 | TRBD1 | CAIRRDRGVYEQYF | TGTGCCATCAGGAGGGACAGGGGAGTCTACGAGCAGTACTTC
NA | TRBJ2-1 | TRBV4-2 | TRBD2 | CASSQGTSGGIIGSYNEQFF | TGTGCCAGCAGCCAAGGGACTAGCGGGGGTATTATAGGGTCCTACAATGAGCAGTTCTTC
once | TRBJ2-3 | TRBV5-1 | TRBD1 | CASSSGTGKDTQYF | TGCGCCAGCAGCTCTGGGACAGGTAAAGATACGCAGTATTTT
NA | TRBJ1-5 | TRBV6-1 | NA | CASSTASNQPQHF | TGTGCCAGCTCGACGGCTAGCAATCAGCCCCAGCATTTT
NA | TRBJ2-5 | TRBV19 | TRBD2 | CASSTPGLAETQYF | TGTGCCAGTAGTACCCCAGGACTAGCGGAGACCCAGTACTTC
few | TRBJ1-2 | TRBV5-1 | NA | CASSLTQALANYGYTF | TGCGCCAGCAGCTTGACGCAGGCTTTAGCTAACTATGGCTACACCTTC
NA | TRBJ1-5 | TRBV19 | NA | CASSIGGRRQPQHF | TGTGCCAGTAGTATAGGAGGGAGGAGGCAGCCCCAGCATTTT
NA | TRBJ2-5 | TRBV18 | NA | CASSPGQYQETQYF | TGTGCCAGCTCACCAGGGCAGTACCAAGAGACCCAGTACTTC
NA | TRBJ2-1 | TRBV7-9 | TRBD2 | CASSSRIFGRGAYNEQFF | TGTGCCAGCAGCTCCCGAATATTCGGGCGGGGGGCCTACAATGAGCAGTTCTTC
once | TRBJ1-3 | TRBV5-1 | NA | CASSLGGNSGNTIYF | TGCGCCAGCAGCTTGGGGGGCAACTCTGGAAACACCATATATTTT
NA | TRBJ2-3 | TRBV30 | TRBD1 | CAWSVLLTIGQGDTDTQYF | TGTGCCTGGAGTGTCCTGCTAACCATTGGACAGGGTGACACAGATACGCAGTATTTT
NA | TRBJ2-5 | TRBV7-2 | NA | CASSLGYQETQYF | TGTGCCAGCAGTCTGGGATACCAAGAGACCCAGTACTTC
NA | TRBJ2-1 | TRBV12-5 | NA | CASGLVVSGSYNEQFF | TGTGCTAGTGGTTTGGTAGTTAGCGGCTCCTACAATGAGCAGTTCTTC
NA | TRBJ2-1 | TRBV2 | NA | CASSDDGKSYNEQFF | TGTGCCAGCAGTGATGACGGAAAATCCTACAATGAGCAGTTCTTC
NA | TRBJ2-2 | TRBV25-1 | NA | CASDAGQINTGELFF | TGTGCCAGTGACGCGGGACAGATAAACACCGGGGAGCTGTTTTTT
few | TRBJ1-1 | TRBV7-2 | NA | CASSLDGAVNTEAFF | TGTGCCAGCAGCTTAGATGGTGCTGTAAACACTGAAGCTTTCTTT
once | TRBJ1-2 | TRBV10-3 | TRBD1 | CAISVGERQGVGYTF | TGTGCCATCAGTGTAGGGGAACGACAGGGGGTTGGATACACCTTC
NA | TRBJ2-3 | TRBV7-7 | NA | CASSLAGHVSDTQYF | TGTGCCAGCAGCTTAGCTGGACATGTCTCAGATACGCAGTATTTT
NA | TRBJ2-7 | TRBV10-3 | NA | CAISEFDRAGSYEQYF | TGTGCCATCAGTGAATTTGACAGGGCGGGGTCCTACGAGCAGTACTTC
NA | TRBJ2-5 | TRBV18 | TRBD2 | CASSPGLAGEETQYF | TGTGCCAGCTCACCGGGACTAGCGGGGGAAGAGACCCAGTACTTC
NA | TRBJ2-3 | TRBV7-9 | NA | CASSMSGTDTQYF | TGTGCCAGCAGCATGAGCGGGACAGATACGCAGTATTTT
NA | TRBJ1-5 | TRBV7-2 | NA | CASSSQQGWGDQPQHF | TGTGCCAGCAGCTCACAACAGGGATGGGGGGATCAGCCCCAGCATTTT
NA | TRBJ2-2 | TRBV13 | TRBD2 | CASSKKQTSGTNTGELFF | TGTGCCAGCAGCAAAAAACAAACTAGCGGGACGAACACCGGGGAGCTGTTTTTT
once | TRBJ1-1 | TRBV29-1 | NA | CSVGGQIKNTEAFF | TGCAGCGTGGGTGGACAGATAAAGAACACTGAAGCTTTCTTT
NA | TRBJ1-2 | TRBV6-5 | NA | CASSYSDGWNYGYTF | TGTGCCAGCAGTTACTCGGACGGGTGGAACTATGGCTACACCTTC
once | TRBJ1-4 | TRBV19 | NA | CASSTRTVEKLFF | TGTGCCAGTAGTACCCGGACAGTAGAAAAACTGTTTTTT
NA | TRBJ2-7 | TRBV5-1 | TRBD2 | CASSRMRLAPENSYEQYF | TGCGCCAGCAGCCGAATGCGACTAGCGCCGGAGAACTCCTACGAGCAGTACTTC
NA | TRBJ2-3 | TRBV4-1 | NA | CASSPEGTDTQYF | TGCGCCAGCAGCCCTGAAGGCACAGATACGCAGTATTTT
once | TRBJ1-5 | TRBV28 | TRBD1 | CASSSHPTGGNQPQHF | TGTGCCAGCAGTTCGCACCCTACAGGGGGCAATCAGCCCCAGCATTTT
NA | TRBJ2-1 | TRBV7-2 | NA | CASSLGLTLLEQFF | TGTGCCAGCAGCTTGGGACTTACCCTCCTAGAGCAGTTCTTC
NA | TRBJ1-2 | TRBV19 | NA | CASNSDNYGYTF | TGTGCCAGTAACAGCGATAACTATGGCTACACCTTC
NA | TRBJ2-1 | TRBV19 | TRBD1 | CASSRFSWTGPGEQFF | TGTGCCAGTAGTAGGTTCTCGTGGACAGGGCCAGGTGAGCAGTTCTTC
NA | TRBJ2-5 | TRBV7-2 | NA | CASTVNEGTQYF | TGTGCCAGCACCGTTAACGAAGGGACCCAGTACTTC
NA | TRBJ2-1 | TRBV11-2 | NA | CASSGNGIYNEQFF | TGTGCCAGCAGCGGCAACGGGATATACAATGAGCAGTTCTTC
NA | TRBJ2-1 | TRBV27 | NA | CASSFNEQFF | TGTGCCAGCAGTTTCAATGAGCAGTTCTTC
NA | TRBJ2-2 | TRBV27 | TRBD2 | CASSPRGGPTNTGELFF | TGTGCCAGCAGTCCCCGGGGGGGGCCTACGAACACCGGGGAGCTGTTTTTT
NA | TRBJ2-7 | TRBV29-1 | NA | CSVSQRLSEQYF | TGCAGCGTTTCCCAAAGGTTGTCCGAGCAGTACTTC
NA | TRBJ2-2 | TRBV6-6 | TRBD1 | CASSSRQGGLTGELFF | TGTGCCAGCAGTTCACGACAGGGGGGCCTCACCGGGGAGCTGTTTTTT
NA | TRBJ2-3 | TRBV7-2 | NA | CASSVGRRGTDTQYF | TGTGCCAGCAGCGTGGGTAGGAGGGGCACAGATACGCAGTATTTT
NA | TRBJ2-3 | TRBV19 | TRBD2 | CASSSRTSGRTDTQYF | TGTGCCAGTAGTTCGCGGACTAGCGGGAGAACAGATACGCAGTATTTT